This TCR beta chain was recovered during a study of T-cell memory formation after mild COVID-19. TCRdb used MiXCR to reprocess the 5' RACE reads, holding one entry per CDR3 protein. The data contain 350,000 to 450,000 distinct CDR3 sequences, around 20% of them singletons. CDR3 length equals 12 residues. The germline CDR1 and CDR2 sequences are SNHLY and FYNNEI. V was trimmed by 1 base and J by 3 bases, leaving 4 bases between them. This clonotype was seen repeatedly, ten times or more. The chain has TRBV2 and TRBJ2-7; no firm D call. The clonotype comes from an adult woman who had mild COVID-19 (a few samples of this study predate the infection). Cell type and time point are not known. Sequences were obtained from PBMCs or a T cell subset sorted from them (not recorded which). Written as DNA, the CDR3 is TGTGCCAGCAGTGAAGGGTTCTACGAGCAGTACTTC. Encoded protein: CASSEGFYEQYF.